This T cell receptor beta chain was sequenced in a study of OX40 agonist ivuxolimab in advanced cancers. Sequenced by immunoSEQ multiplex PCR; TCRdb stores in-frame clones only, minus some. The sample includes roughly 93,000 clones, roughly nine tenths seen only once; the top ten take 0.45% to 0.6%. Trimming pared 4 bases from V and 3 bases from J, leaving 10 bases between. Germline V gene data show CDR1 as MNHNS and CDR2 as SASEGT. The CDR3 has 13 amino acids. At baseline, cycle 4 day 1, and cycle 7 day 1, blood was sampled. The sequence derives from an adult with an advanced solid tumor such as melanoma, head and neck, liver or kidney cancer. The chain recombines TRBV6-1 with TRBJ2-7; maybe TRBD1 (6 bases). The sample in question was CD4+ or CD8+ T cells sorted from blood, obtained in a trial of the OX40 agonist ivuxolimab. The CDR3 coding sequence is TGTGCCAGCAGTGGGGGACAACGCTACGAGCAGTACTTC. Translation: CASSGGQRYEQYF.